This T cell receptor (beta chain) was observed in a study of cytomegalovirus exposure and HLA in healthy donors. PCR used 60 Vbeta primers and 13 Jbeta primers. Sequencing used immunoSEQ multiplex PCR; TCRdb keeps in-frame clones, though not all of them. The sample includes 150,000 to 200,000 clones, 84% of them seen just once. The CDR3 consists of 17 residues. Sequencing was performed on PBMCs. The sequence was obtained from a boy younger than 18 in good health and CMV-seronegative. This chain joins TRBV12-2 and TRBJ1-4; TRBD1 was called by the table and not checked on the DNA. TRBV12-2 is listed as a pseudogene. In DNA form, the CDR3 reads TGTGCAAGTCGCTCATCGACAGGGGAGGCTTGTTTTGAAAAACTGTTTTTT. This sequence encodes CASRSSTGEACFEKLFF.